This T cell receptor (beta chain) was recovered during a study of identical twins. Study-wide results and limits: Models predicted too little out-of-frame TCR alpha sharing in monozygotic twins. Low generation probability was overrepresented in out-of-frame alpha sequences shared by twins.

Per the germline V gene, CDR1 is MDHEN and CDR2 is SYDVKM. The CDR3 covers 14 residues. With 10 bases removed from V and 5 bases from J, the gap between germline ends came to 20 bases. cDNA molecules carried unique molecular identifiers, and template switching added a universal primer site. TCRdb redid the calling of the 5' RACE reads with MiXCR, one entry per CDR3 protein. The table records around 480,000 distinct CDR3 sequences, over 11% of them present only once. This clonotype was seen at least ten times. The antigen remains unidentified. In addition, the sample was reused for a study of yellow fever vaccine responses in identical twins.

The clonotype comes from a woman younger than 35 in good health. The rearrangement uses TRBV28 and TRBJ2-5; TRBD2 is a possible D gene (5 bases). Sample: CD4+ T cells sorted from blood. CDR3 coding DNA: TGTGCCACCCAAGGACTGGCCGCGAGGGAGACCCAGTACTTC. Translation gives CATQGLAARETQYF.